A single T cell receptor beta chain is shown here with its context. Trimming stripped 2 bases from V and 0 bases from J, with 18 bases between. Germline loops: CDR1 MDHEN, CDR2 SYDVKM. The CDR3 is 18 residues long. The sample belongs to a study of control samples from healthy donors and cancer patients. Assay: immunoSEQ multiplex PCR; the TCRdb copy retains only in-frame clones and omits some. The sample holds more than 120,000 clones; approximately 92% are singletons and the top ten take approximately 2.9%. The chain joins TRBV28 to TRBJ2-3; possibly TRBD1 for D (6 bases). The receptor was derived from a man aged 30 to 45 in good health. Sample: blood. The CDR3: CASSLKPMAGASTDTQYF. For the CDR3, the DNA is TGTGCCAGCAGTTTAAAGCCCATGGCAGGGGCCAGCACAGATACGCAGTATTTT.